This TCR beta chain was sequenced in a study of post-analysis software for immune sequencing data. The wider study: Recorded subtypes: relapsing-remitting, secondary progressive, progressive-relapsing; some patients unannotated.

The CDR3 has 11 residues. CDR1 is MNHEY and CDR2 is SVGAGI in the germline V gene. V trimming: 6 bases; J trimming: 15 bases; junction bases outside the gene matches: 8. Tagging with unique molecular identifiers was a feature of the TCR beta cDNA libraries. Input amounts of about 0.95 to 11 million T cells were used. These gave approximately 500,000 cDNA molecules, so each molecule approximated one T cell. TCRdb reanalysed the PCR reads using MiXCR and keeps one entry per CDR3 protein. The table lists approximately 730,000 distinct CDR3 sequences, less than 35% of them singletons. Points from the study as a whole: F measure grouped same-batch samples tightly together. Compared with controls, patients had more of 4 to 6 TRBV segments, including TRBV5-6, TRBV5-1 and TRBV20-1. Compared against controls, patients with multiple sclerosis displayed significantly lower normalized Chao1 diversity.

There are a few counts of this clonotype. Its matching antigen is unknown. This chain uses TRBV6-5 with TRBJ2-1; 7 nucleotides line up with TRBD2. The sequence was obtained from a girl aged 10-17 years with multiple sclerosis. Specimen: blood. The DNA for the CDR3 is TGTGCCAGCAGCCCAAGCGGGATAACGTTCTTC. Protein: CASSPSGITFF.